Shown below are 27 T cell receptor beta chains from a single sample sequenced in a study of tumor and adjacent non-tumor tissue in lung cancer. Three rounds of nested PCR, following a modified ARM-PCR protocol, produced the TCRbeta library. TCRdb re-analysed the multiplex PCR reads in MiXCR, keeping a single row per CDR3 protein. Found here are about 93,000 distinct CDR3 sequences, about 67% of them singletons; the top ten hold 15% to 20%. This sample's RNA came from whole unsorted tissue. Sequenced input: lung tumor tissue. These receptors were taken from a man in his 60s with non-small cell lung cancer.

The chain has TRBV2 and TRBJ1-5, with D perhaps TRBD1 (5 bases). Trimming took 4 bases from V and 5 from J, leaving 12 bases between them. Germline V gene sequence: CDR1 SNHLY, CDR2 FYNNEI. The CDR3 extends over 14 amino acids. In nucleotides, the CDR3 is TGTGCCAGCAGTGGAGGGGCCGGGGATCAGCCCCAGCATTTT. Translating gives CASSGGAGDQPQHF.

CDR3 loop: CASSPPWIYYGYTF. DNA for the CDR3: TGTGCCAGCAGCCCCCCCTGGATATACTATGGCTACACCTTC. This chain uses TRBV7-9 with TRBJ1-2; no clear D. Trimming stripped 5 bases from V and 3 bases from J, with 13 bases between. From germline, CDR1 is SEHNR and CDR2 FQNEAQ (reference sequence). There are 14 residues in the CDR3.

This clonotype was seen a handful of times. The junction departs from germline at one end; a sequencing error may be responsible. The chain links TRBV28 to TRBJ2-7; 9 positions agree with TRBD1. CDR3 length equals 17 residues. Germline CDR1 reads MDHEN; CDR2 reads SYDVKM. CDR3 sequence reads: CANSLWGTGPPFGEQYF. CDR3 nucleotides: TGTGCCAACAGTTTATGGGGGACAGGGCCGCCTTTCGGGGAGCAGTACTTC.

The chain carries TRBV11-3 and TRBJ2-1; D perhaps matches TRBD2 (6 bases). This CDR3 spans 14 amino acids. The V gene's germline CDR1 is SGHNT and CDR2 YENEEA. The CDR3 here is CDNRWTTTSTEQFF. The CDR3 nucleotides are TGTGACAACAGATGGACTACTACGTCTACTGAGCAGTTCTTC.

In the case of this clonotype: This clone may be a read error of a much larger clone one base away. V usage is TRBV24-1 and J usage is TRBJ2-3; D is ambiguous. Germline CDR1 reads KGHDR; CDR2 reads SFDVKD. This CDR3 is 13 amino acids long. Trimming removed 8 bases at V and 7 bases at J, with 15 bases between. CDR3 in amino acids: CATNGQPSYTQYF. For the CDR3, the DNA is TGTGCCACCAATGGGCAGCCATCGTATACGCAGTATTTT.

This clonotype was counted once. Germline is not matched at one junction end, which may reflect a read error. The V and J genes are TRBV13 and TRBJ2-1; no firm D call. CDR1 is PRHDT, CDR2 FYEKMQ, per germline (reference sequence). The CDR3 has 13 residues. The CDR3 protein is CASLAMSYNERFF. The CDR3 DNA reads TGTGCCAGCCTGGCAATGTCCTACAATGAGCGGTTCTTC.

This chain's CDR3 is CAIIYSTVGAYEQYF. The CDR3 bases are TGTGCCATCATTTACTCGACGGTCGGGGCCTACGAGCAGTACTTC. The chain employs TRBV6-2 or TRBV6-3 and TRBJ2-7; weak D call: TRBD2 (5 bases). CDR1 and CDR2 from the germline V gene are MNHEY and SVGEGT. V lost 10 bases to trimming and J lost 2 bases, with 21 bases between them. The CDR3 loop spans 15 amino acids.

As to this clonotype: A read error may produce the germline difference seen at one junction end. The rearrangement links TRBV6-6 to TRBJ2-6; either TRBD1 or TRBD2 may supply D (5 bases each). Germline V lookup: CDR1 MNHNY, CDR2 SVGAGI (reference sequence). This CDR3 has 16 residues. The CDR3 is CASTQTGGTGANLLTF. CDR3 bases: TGTGCCAGTACTCAGACCGGAGGAACTGGGGCCAACCTCCTGACTTTC.

Of note for this clonotype: The conserved closing phenylalanine or tryptophan is absent in this CDR3, likely reflecting a read error. The DNA is left out, because the CDR3 cannot be placed on it with certainty; the CDR3 is given as TCRdb lists it. J is TRBJ1-5 and V is TRBV6-1. With termini counted, the CDR3 has 14 amino acids. Germline V gives CDR1 MNHNS, CDR2 SASEGT. The CDR3: CASSERLGNQPLHL.

A word on this clonotype: At one boundary the junction diverges from the germline segment, which might be a read error. The V call is TRBV6-1, the J call TRBJ1-2, with 9 bases identical to TRBD1. Germline V gene lookup returns CDR1 MNHNS and CDR2 SASEGT. The CDR3 is made up of 14 amino acids. The CDR3 loop is CVSGMTGGDYGYTF. The DNA for the CDR3 is TGTGTCAGCGGCATGACAGGGGGTGACTATGGCTACACCTTC.

Of note for this clonotype: Relative to the germline gene, one junction end is altered; a read error may explain this. The chain carries TRBV6-5 and TRBJ1-5; no clear D. The CDR3 has 13 residues. The germline gives CDR1 MNHEY, CDR2 SVGAGI. The CDR3 DNA sequence: TGTGCCAGCAGTTACTCTTGGAGTCAGCCCCGGCATTTT. Translated: CASSYSWSQPRHF.

With regard to this clonotype: It is likely a read error, because the conserved phenylalanine at the end of the CDR3 is missing. The chain joins TRBV11-3 to TRBJ2-5; D is uncertain. Trimming left V 0 bases short and J 7 bases short, with 15 bases between. The CDR3 contains 15 residues. The germline CDR1 and CDR2 sequences are SGHNT and YENEEA. CDR3 in amino acids: CASSLDAEDEGTQYL. The CDR3 nucleotides read TGTGCCAGCAGCTTAGATGCGGAAGACGAAGGGACCCAGTACTTA.

The chain combines TRBV29-1 with TRBJ2-1, with TRBD2 as a possible D gene (5 bases). CDR3 length: 11 residues. Trimming shortened V by 3 bases and J by 9 bases, and 9 bases separated the two germline ends. Germline values: CDR1 SQVTM, CDR2 ANQGSEA. The CDR3 nucleotides are TGCAGCGTTGACGGGGAGAGTGAGCAGTTCTTC. Residues: CSVDGESEQFF.

A remark on this clonotype: At one end, the junction sequence differs from germline, possibly due to a read error. The rearrangement links TRBV6-6 to TRBJ2-7, with 8 bases identical to TRBD1. The CDR3 covers 17 residues. CDR1 is MNHNY and CDR2 is SVGAGI in the germline V gene (reference sequence). The CDR3 DNA is TGTGTCAGCAGTTACTACGGACAGGGACATGCCCCCTACGAGCAGTACTTC. It is translated as CVSSYYGQGHAPYEQYF.

Worth noting for this clonotype: Given a much more abundant clone one base away, this may be a read error. The chain employs TRBV28 and TRBJ1-4; D gene unclear. This CDR3 comprises 15 residues. Per the germline V gene, CDR1 is MDHEN and CDR2 is SYDVKM. V gave up 4 bases and J gave up 7 bases, with 16 bases separating them. CDR3 protein: CASSSGQPFREKLFF. As DNA, the CDR3 is TGTGCCAGCAGTTCCGGCCAGCCTTTTCGTGAAAAACTGTTTTTT.

Comments on this clonotype: Germline is not matched at one junction end, which may reflect a read error. The V and J genes are TRBV12-3 or TRBV12-4 and TRBJ2-1, with 8 bases identical to TRBD2. CDR3 length equals 16 residues. CDR3 amino acids: CPSGLTGGRRCNEQFF. The CDR3 nucleotides read TGTCCCAGCGGACTAACGGGGGGGCGGCGATGCAATGAGCAGTTCTTC.

Points on this clonotype: Compared with germline, one end of the junction differs, possibly owing to a read error. J is TRBJ1-2 and V is TRBV7-3; no clear D gene. CDR3 length equals 14 residues. Germline assignment: CDR1 SGHTA and CDR2 FQGTGA. The DNA for the CDR3 is TGTGCCAGCAGCTTAAACGAACGTAAGGGTGGCCACACCTTC. It yields the protein CASSLNERKGGHTF.

This clonotype was recorded many times. This chain links TRBV20-1 with TRBJ1-4, with D perhaps TRBD1 (6 bases). V lost 5 bases to trimming and J lost 0 bases, with 7 bases between them. CDR1 and CDR2 from the germline V gene are DFQATT and SNEGSKA (reference sequence). The CDR3 contains 13 residues. Written as DNA, the CDR3 is TGCAGTGCTTGGACAGCAACTAATGAAAAACTGTTTTTT. It encodes CSAWTATNEKLFF.

CDR3 protein: CSIRAPQETQYF. The CDR3 DNA is TGCAGCATCCGCGCCCCTCAAGAGACCCAGTACTTC. J is TRBJ2-5 and V is TRBV29-1; D gene uncertain. The CDR3 is 12 residues long. V was cut by 8 bases and J by 2 bases, with 12 bases left in between. The germline gives CDR1 SQVTM, CDR2 ANQGSEA.

The chain uses TRBV11-3 and TRBJ2-7; TRBD2 might be the D (6 bases). The germline V gene encodes CDR1 SGHNT and CDR2 YENEEA. The CDR3 runs to 16 residues. V was pared by 5 bases and J by 6 bases, with 23 bases between. CDR3 loop: CASSRGWATRFPEQYF. The CDR3 DNA sequence: TGTGCCAGCAGCCGGGGGTGGGCTACACGCTTCCCCGAGCAGTACTTC.

This clonotype came up many times. The chain is built from TRBV7-9 and TRBJ2-7; D is unclear. Germline values: CDR1 SEHNR, CDR2 FQNEAQ (reference sequence). V was cut by 5 bases and J by 4 bases, with 9 bases left in between. The CDR3 has 12 residues. The CDR3 DNA sequence: TGTGCCAGCAGCCCACTACAATACGAGCAGTACTTC. Residues: CASSPLQYEQYF. The complete variable domain, with remaining parts taken from reference TRBV7-9 and TRBJ2-7, reads DTGVSQNPRHKITKRGQNVTFRCDPISEHNRLYWYRQTLGQGPEFLTYFQNEAQLEKSRLLSDRFSAERPKGSFSTLEIQRTEQGDSAMYLCASSPLQYEQYFGPGTRLTVT.

On this clonotype: It is likely a read error, because the conserved phenylalanine at the end of the CDR3 is missing. The chain employs TRBV6-6 and TRBJ1-5; 8 bases are shared with TRBD1. Looked up from germline, CDR1 is MNHNY and CDR2 is SVGAGI (reference sequence). This CDR3 spans 15 amino acids. Here the CDR3 reads CARSYTTGGEQPQHY. As DNA, the CDR3 is TGTGCCAGAAGTTACACCACAGGGGGGGAGCAGCCCCAGCATTAT.

The gene calls are TRBV6-6 and TRBJ2-5; possible D gene TRBD1, 6 bases. V lost 4 bases, J lost 11 bases, and 23 bases lay in between. Germline V CDR1 and CDR2: MNHNY, SVGAGI (reference sequence). The CDR3 consists of 15 residues. The CDR3 nucleotides are TGTGCCAGCAGTTGGTCAGGACAGCGCCAAGATACTCAGTACTTC. It yields the protein CASSWSGQRQDTQYF.

There are a few counts of this clonotype. Its ends do not fully match the called genes, so a read error is possible. The chain combines TRBV20-1 with TRBJ1-1, with D uncertain. Germline CDR1 DFQATT, CDR2 SNEGSKA (reference sequence). This CDR3 comprises 16 residues. DNA of the CDR3: TGCTGTGCGATCCCCCTAGGCCTTAACATGAACGCTGAAGCTTTCTTT. It translates to CCAIPLGLNMNAEAFF.

The gene calls are TRBV6-5 and TRBJ2-3; TRBD2 aligns across 8 bases. V gave up 1 base and J gave up 7 bases; unmatched junction bases: 7. The CDR3 extends over 15 amino acids. CDR1 and CDR2 (germline): MNHEY, SVGAGI. The CDR3 DNA reads TGTGCCAGCAGTTACTATAGCGGGGTAGGGTATACGCAGTATTTT. This translates into CASSYYSGVGYTQYF.

In regard to this clonotype: The junction departs from germline at one end; a sequencing error may be responsible. The chain links TRBV12-3 or TRBV12-4 to TRBJ2-2; D remains ambiguous. The CDR3 sequence is 13 residues long. The CDR3 sequence: CASSLGHTGELFF. For the CDR3, the DNA is TGCGCCAGCAGTTTAGGGCACACCGGGGAGCTGTTTTTT.

This clonotype was counted between two and nine times. The chain has TRBV29-1 and TRBJ2-3, with D unresolved. The length of the CDR3 is 13 residues. Trimming shortened V by 8 bases and J by 4 bases, and 16 bases separated the two germline ends. Germline loops: CDR1 SQVTM, CDR2 ANQGSEA. The CDR3 nucleotides are TGCAGCTCACAAACTTCGGCAGCAGATACGCAGTATTTT. Translated, it gives CSSQTSAADTQYF.